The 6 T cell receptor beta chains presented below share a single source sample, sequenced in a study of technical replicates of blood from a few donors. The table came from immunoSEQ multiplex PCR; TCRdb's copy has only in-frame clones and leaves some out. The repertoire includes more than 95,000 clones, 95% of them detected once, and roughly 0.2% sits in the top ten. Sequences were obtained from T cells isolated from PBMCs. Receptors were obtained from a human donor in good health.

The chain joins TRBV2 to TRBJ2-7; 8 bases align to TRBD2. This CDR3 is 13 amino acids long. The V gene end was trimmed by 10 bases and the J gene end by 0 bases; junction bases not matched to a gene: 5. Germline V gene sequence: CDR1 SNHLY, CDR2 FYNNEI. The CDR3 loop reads CATRGGLSYEQYF. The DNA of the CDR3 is TGTGCCACCCGGGGGGGGCTCTCCTACGAGCAGTACTTC.

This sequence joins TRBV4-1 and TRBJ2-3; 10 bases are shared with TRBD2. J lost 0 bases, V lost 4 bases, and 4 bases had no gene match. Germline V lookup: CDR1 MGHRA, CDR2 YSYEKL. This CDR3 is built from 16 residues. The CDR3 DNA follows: TGCGCCAGCAGCCTTGGACTAGCGGCTAGCACAGATACGCAGTATTTT. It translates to CASSLGLAASTDTQYF.

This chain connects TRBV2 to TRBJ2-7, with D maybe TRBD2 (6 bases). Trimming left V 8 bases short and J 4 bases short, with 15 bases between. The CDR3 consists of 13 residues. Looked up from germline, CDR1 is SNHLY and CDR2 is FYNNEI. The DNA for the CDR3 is TGTGCCAGCTACCCGGGAGTAGGTTACGAGCAGTACTTC. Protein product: CASYPGVGYEQYF. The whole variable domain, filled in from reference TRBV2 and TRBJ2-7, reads EPEVTQTPSHQVTQMGQEVILRCVPISNHLYFYWYRQILGQKVEFLVSFYNNEISEKSEIFDDQFSVERPDGSNFTLKIRSTKLEDSAMYFCASYPGVGYEQYFGPGTRLTVT.

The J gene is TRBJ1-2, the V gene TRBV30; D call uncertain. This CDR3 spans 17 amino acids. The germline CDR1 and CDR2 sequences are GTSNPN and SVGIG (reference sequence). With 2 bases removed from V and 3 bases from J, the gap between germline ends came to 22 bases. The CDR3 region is CAWSIYPTTGKDYGYTF. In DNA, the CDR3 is TGTGCCTGGAGTATTTACCCCACGACCGGGAAAGACTATGGCTACACCTTC.

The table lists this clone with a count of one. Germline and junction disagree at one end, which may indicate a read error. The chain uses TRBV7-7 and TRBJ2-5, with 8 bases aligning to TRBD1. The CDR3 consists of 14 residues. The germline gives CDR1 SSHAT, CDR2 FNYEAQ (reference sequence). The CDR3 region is CASSLDRDGETQYF. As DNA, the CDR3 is TGTGCTAGCAGCCTGGACAGGGACGGGGAGACCCAGTACTTC.

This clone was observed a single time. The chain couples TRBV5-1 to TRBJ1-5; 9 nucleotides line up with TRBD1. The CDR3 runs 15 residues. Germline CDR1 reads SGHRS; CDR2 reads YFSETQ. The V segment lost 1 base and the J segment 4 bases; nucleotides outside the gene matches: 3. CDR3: CASSLTGTGNQPQHF. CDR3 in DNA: TGCGCCAGCAGCTTGACCGGGACAGGGAATCAGCCCCAGCATTTT.